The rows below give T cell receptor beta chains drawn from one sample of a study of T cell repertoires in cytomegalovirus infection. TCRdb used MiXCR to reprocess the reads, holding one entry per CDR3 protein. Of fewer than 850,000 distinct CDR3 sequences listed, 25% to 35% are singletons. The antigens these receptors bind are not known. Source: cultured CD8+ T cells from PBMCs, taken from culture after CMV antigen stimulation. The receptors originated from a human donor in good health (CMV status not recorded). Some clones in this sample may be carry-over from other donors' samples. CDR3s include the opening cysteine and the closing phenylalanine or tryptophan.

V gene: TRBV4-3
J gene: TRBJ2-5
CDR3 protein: CASSQDRVGVQETQYF

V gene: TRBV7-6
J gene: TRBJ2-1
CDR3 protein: CASSRPGNNEQFF

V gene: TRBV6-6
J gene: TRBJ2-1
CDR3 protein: CASRDPRGGTGPYNEQFF

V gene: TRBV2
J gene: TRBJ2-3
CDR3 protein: CASRGLAGGRGTDTQYF

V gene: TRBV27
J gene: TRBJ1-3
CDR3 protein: CASSLSKGSGNTIYF

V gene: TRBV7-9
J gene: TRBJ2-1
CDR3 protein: CASREAGVVEQFF

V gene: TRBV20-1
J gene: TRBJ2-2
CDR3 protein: CSARPRDRNTGELFF

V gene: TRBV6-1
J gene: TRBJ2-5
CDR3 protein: CASSGGAIRETQYF

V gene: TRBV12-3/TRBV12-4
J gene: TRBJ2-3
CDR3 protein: CAAGGGLLRTDTQYF

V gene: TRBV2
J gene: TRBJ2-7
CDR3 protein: CASRDRGHEQYF

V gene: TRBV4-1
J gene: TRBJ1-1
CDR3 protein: CASSQYTQGFSAEAFF

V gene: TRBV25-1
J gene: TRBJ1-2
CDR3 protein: CASSAGGVRGYTF

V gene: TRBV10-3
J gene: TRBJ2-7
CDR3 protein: CASRPQGESYEQYF

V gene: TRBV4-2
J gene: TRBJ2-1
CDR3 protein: CASSQAIEAAGGYNEQFF

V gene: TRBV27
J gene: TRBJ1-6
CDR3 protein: CASSFQGAVYNSPLHF

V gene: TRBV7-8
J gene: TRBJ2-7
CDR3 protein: CASSSTSGTAYEQYF

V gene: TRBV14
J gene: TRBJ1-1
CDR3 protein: CASSQEGQGATEAFF

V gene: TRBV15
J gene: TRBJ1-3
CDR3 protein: CATSRDHGTFGNTIYF

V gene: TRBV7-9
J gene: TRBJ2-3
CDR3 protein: CASSLVEDTDTQYF

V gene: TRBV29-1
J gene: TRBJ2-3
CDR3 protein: CSVEIGAPVTDTQYF

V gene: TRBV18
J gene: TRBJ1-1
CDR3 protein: CASSPGAWGTEAFF

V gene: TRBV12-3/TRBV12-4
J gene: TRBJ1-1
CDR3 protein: CASSLSTGGSGTEAFF

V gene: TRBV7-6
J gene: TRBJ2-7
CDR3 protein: CASSPGVAGGSGEQYF

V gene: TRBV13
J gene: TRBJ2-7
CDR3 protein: CASTNWGTGPYEQYF

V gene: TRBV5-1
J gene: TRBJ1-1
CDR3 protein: CASSRFGGDAEAFF

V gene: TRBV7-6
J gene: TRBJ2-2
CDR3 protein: CATRRLAGGYDTGELFF

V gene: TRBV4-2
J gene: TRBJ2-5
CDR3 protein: CASSQDPAGSGETQYF

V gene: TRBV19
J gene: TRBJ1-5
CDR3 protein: CASRSLGPQHF

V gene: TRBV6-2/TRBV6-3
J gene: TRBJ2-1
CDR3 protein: CASSVGTTSYNEQFF

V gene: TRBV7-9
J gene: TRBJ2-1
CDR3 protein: CASILSARGSYNEQFF

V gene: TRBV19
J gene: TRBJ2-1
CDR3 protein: CASKDREQGAYNEQFF